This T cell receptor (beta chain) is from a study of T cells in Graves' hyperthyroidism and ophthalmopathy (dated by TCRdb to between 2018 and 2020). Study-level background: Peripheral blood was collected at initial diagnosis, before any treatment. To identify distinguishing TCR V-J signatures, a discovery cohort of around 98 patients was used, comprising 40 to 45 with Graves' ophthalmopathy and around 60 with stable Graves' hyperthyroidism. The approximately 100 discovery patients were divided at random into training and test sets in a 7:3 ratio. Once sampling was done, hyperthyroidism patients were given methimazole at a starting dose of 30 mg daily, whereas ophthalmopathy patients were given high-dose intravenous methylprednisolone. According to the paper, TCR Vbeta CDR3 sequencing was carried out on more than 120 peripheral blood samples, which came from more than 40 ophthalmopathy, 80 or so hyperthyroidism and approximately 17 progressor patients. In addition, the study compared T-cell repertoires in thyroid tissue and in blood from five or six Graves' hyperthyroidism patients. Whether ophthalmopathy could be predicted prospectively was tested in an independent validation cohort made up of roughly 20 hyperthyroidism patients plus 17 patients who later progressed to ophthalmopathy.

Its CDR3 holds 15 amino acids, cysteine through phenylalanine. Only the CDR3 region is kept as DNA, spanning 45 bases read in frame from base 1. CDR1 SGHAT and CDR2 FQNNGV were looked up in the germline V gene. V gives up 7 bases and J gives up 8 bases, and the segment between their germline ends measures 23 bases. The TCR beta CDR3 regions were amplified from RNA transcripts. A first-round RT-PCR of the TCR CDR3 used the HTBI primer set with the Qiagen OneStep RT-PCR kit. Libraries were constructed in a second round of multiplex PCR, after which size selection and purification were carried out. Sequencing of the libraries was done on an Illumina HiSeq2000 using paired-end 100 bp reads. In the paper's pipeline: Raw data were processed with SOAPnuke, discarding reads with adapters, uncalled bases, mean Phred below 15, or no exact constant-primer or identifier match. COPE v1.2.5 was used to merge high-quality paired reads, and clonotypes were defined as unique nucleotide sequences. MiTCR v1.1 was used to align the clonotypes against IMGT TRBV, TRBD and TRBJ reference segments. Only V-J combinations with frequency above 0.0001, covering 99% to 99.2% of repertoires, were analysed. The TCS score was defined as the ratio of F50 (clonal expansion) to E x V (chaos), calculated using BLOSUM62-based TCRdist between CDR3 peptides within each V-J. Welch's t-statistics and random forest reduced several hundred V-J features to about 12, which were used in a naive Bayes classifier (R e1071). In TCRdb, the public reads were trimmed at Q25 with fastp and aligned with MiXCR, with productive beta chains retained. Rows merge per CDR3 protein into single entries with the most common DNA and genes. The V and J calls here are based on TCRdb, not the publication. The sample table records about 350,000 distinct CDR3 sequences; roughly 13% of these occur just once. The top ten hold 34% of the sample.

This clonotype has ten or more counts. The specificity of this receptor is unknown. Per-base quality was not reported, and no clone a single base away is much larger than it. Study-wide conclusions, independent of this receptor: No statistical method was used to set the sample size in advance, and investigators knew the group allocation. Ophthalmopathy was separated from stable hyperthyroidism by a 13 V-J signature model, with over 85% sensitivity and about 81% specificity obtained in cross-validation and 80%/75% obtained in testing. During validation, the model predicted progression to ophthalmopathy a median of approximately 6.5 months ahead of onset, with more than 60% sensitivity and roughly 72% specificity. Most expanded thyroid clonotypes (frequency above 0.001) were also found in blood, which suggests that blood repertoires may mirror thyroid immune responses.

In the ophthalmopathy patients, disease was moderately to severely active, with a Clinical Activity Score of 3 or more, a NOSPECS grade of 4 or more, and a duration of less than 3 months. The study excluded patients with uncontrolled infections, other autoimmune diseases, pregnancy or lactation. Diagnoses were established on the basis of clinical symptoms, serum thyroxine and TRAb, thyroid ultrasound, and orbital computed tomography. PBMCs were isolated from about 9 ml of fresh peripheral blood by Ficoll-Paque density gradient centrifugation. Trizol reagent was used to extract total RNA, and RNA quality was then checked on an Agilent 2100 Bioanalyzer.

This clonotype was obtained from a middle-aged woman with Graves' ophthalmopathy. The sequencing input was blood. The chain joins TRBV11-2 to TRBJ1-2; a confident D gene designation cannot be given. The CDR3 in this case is CASTHRLQFPGGYTF. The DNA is TGTGCCAGCACCCATCGGTTACAGTTTCCCGGAGGCTACACCTTC.